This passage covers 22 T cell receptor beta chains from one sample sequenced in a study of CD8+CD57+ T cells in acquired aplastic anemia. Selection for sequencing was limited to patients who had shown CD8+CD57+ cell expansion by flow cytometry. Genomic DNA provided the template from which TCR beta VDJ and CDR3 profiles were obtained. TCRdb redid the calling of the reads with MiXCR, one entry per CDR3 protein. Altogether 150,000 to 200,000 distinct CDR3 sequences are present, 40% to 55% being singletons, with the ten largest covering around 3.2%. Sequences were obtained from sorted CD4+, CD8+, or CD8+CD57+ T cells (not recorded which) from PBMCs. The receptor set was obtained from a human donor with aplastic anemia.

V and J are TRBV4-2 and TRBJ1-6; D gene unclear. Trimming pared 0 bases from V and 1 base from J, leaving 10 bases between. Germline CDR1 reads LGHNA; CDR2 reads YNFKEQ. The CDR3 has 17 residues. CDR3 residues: CASSQDPTASYNSPLHF. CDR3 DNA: TGTGCCAGCAGCCAAGATCCCACAGCATCCTATAATTCACCCCTCCACTTT.

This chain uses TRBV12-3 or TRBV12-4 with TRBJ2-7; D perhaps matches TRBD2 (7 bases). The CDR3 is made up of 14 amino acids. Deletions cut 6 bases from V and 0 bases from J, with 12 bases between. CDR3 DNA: TGTGCCAGCAGGCGGGGGCCGAGCTCCTACGAGCAGTACTTC. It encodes CASRRGPSSYEQYF.

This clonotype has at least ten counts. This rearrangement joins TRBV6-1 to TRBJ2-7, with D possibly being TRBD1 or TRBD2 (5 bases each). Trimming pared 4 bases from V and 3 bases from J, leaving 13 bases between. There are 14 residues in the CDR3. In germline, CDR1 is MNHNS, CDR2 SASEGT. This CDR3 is CASSAAWGFYEQYV. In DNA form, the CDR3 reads TGTGCCAGCAGTGCAGCCTGGGGGTTCTACGAGCAGTACGTC.

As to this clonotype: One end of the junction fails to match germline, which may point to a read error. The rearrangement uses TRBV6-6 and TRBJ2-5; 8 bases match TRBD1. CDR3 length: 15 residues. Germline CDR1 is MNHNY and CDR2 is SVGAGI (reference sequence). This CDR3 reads CASSYPGQGQETQYF. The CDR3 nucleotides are TGTGCCAGCAGTTACCCTGGACAGGGCCAAGAGACCCAATACTTC.

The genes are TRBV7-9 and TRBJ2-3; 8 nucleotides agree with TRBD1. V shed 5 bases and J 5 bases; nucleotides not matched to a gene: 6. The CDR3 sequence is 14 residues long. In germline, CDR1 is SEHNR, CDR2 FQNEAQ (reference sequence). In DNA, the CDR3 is TGTGCCAGCAGCCTGGACAGGGCAGAAGATACGCAGTATTTT. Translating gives CASSLDRAEDTQYF.

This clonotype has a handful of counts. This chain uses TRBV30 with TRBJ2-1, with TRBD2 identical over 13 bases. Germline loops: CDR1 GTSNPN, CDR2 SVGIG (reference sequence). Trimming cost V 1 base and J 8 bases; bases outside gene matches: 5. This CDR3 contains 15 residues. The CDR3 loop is CAWSAGLAGADEQFF. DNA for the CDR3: TGTGCCTGGAGTGCAGGACTAGCGGGAGCTGATGAGCAGTTCTTC. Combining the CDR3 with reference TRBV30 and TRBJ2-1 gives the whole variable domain SQTIHQWPATLVQPVGSPLSLECTVEGTSNPNLYWYRQAAGRGLQLLFYSVGIGQISSEVPQNLSASRPQDRQFILSSKKLLLSDSGFYLCAWSAGLAGADEQFFGPGTRLTVL.

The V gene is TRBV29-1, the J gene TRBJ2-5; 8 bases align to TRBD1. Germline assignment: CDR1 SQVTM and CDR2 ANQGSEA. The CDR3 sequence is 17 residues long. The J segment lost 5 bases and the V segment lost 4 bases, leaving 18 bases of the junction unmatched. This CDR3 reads CSVVGFLDRQGRETQYF. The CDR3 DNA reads TGCAGCGTTGTAGGCTTTCTGGACCGACAGGGGAGGGAGACCCAGTACTTC.

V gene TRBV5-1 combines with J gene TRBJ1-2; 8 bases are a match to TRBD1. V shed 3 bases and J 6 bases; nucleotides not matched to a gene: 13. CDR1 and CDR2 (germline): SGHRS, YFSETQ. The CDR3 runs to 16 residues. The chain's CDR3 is CASSSGQGGVVHGYTF. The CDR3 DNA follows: TGCGCCAGCAGCTCCGGACAGGGAGGGGTAGTACATGGCTACACCTTC. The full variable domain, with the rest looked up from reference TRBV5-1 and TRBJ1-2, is KAGVTQTPRYLIKTRGQQVTLSCSPISGHRSVSWYQQTPGQGLQFLFEYFSETQRNKGNFPGRFSGRQFSNSRSEMNVSTLELGDSALYLCASSSGQGGVVHGYTFGSGTRLTVV.

The CDR3 nucleotides are TGTGCCATCAGTGAGTCGAGAGGGACTAGCTCTTACTACAATGAGCAGTTCTTC. Residues: CAISESRGTSSYYNEQFF. The chain joins TRBV10-3 to TRBJ2-1; TRBD2 aligns across 9 bases. V lost 0 bases and J lost 3; bases outside the gene matches: 9. This CDR3 has 18 residues. Germline V gene sequence: CDR1 ENHRY, CDR2 SYGVKD.

CDR3 DNA: TGTGCCATCAGGGAACGCTCCTATAATTCACCCCTCCACTTT. Its protein is CAIRERSYNSPLHF. The V gene is TRBV10-3, the J gene TRBJ1-6; D not resolved. V shed 6 bases and J shed 0 bases, with 6 bases lying between them. The CDR3 loop spans 14 amino acids. Per the germline V gene, CDR1 is ENHRY and CDR2 is SYGVKD.

CDR3 loop: CASSLGFDGYTF. DNA of the CDR3: TGCGCCAGCAGCTTGGGGTTTGATGGCTACACCTTC. The chain carries TRBV5-1 and TRBJ1-2, with D unclear. With 0 bases removed from V and 6 bases from J, the gap between germline ends came to 6 bases. This CDR3 has 12 amino acids. Germline lookup yields CDR1 SGHRS and CDR2 YFSETQ.

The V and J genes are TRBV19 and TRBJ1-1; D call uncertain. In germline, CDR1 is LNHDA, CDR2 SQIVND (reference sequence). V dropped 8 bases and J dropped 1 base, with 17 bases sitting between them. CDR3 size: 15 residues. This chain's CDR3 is CASERWGGGNTEAFF. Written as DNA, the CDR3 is TGTGCCAGTGAACGATGGGGAGGTGGGAACACTGAAGCTTTCTTT.

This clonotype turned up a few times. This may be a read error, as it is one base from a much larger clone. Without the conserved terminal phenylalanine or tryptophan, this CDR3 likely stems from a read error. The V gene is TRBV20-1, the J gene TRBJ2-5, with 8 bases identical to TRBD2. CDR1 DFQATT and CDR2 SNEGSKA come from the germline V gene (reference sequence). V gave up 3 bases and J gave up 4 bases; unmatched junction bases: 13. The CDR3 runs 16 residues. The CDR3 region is CSARMRGRGALETQYS. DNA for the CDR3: TGCAGTGCTAGGATGAGAGGGCGGGGGGCCCTAGAGACCCAGTACTCC.

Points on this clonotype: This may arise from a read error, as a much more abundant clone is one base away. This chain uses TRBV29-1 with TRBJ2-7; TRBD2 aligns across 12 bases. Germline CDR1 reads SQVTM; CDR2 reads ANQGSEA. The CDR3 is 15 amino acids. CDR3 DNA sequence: TGCAGCGTTGCTCTAGCGGGAGGGAGCTCCTACGAGCAGTGCTTC. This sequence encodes CSVALAGGSSYEQCF.

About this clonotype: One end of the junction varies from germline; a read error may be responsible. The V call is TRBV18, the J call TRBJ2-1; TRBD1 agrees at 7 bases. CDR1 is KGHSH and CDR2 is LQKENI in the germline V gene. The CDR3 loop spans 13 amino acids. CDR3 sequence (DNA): TGTGCCAGCTCACCAGACAGGGTAGATGAGCAGTCCTTC. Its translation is CASSPDRVDEQSF. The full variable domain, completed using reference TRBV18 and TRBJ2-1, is NAGVMQNPRHLVRRRGQEARLRCSPMKGHSHVYWYRQLPEEGLKFMVYLQKENIIDESGMPKERFSAEFPKEGPSILRIQQVVRGDSAAYFCASSPDRVDEQSFGPGTRLTVL.

CDR3 nucleotides: TGTGCCAGCGGAATCTATAGCAATCAGCCCCAGCATTTT. It translates to CASGIYSNQPQHF. V and J are TRBV6-2 or TRBV6-3 and TRBJ1-5; no clear D. The CDR3 consists of 13 residues. CDR1 and CDR2 (germline): MNHEY, SVGEGT. Between the trimmed V and J ends, which lost 8 bases and 0 bases, there was a span of 8 bases.

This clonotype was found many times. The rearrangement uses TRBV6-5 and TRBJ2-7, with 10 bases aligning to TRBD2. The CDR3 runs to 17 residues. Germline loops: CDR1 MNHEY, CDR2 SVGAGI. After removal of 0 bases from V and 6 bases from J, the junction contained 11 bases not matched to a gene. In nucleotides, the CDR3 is TGTGCCAGCAGTTACTCGAATCGGCTAGCGGGAGTGCGCGAGCAGTACGTC. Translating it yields CASSYSNRLAGVREQYV.

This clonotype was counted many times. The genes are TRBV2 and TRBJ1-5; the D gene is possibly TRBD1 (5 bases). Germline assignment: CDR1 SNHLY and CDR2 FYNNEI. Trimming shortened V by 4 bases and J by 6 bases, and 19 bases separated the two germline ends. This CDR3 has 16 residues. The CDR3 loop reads CASSGGGPHGGQPQHF. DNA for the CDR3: TGTGCCAGCAGTGGGGGGGGTCCTCATGGAGGTCAGCCCCAGCATTTT.

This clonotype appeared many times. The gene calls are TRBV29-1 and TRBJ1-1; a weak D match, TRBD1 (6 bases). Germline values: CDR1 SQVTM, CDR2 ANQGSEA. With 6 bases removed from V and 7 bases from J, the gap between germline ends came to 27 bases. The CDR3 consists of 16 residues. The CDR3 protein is CSVRDSTGATPGEAFF. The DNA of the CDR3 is TGCAGCGTAAGGGACTCGACAGGCGCGACGCCCGGTGAAGCTTTCTTT.

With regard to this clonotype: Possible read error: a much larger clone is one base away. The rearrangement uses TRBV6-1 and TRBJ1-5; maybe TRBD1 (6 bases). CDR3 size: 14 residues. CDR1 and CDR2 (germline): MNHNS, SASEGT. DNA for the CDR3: TGTCCCAGCAACGAAGGGGGGAGCAATCAGCCCCAGCATTTT. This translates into CPSNEGGSNQPQHF.

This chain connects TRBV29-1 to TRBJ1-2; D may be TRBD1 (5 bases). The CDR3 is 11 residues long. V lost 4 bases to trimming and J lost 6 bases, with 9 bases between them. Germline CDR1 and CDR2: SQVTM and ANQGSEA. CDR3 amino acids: CSVVGRDGYTF. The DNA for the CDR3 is TGCAGCGTTGTTGGCAGGGATGGCTACACCTTC.

The CDR3 spells CSARDSSETQYF. The CDR3 DNA is TGCAGTGCTAGGGACTCTAGCGAGACGCAGTATTTT. The chain has TRBV20-1 and TRBJ2-3; D might be TRBD2 (6 bases). This CDR3 is 12 amino acids long. Germline lookup yields CDR1 DFQATT and CDR2 SNEGSKA (reference sequence). V was trimmed by 3 bases and J by 9 bases, leaving 13 bases between them.